This is a list of T cell receptor beta chains from one sample in a study of shared clonotypes between healthy human individuals. Here immunoSEQ multiplex PCR was the method, and the copy in TCRdb shows in-frame clones only, minus some. The table shows about 2.3 million clones, with 85% to 95% occurring only once. Sequenced sample: naive CD4+ T cells from PBMCs. The receptors derive from a man younger than 35 in good health. Some clones in this sample may be carry-over from other donors' samples. Both conserved end residues are part of each CDR3. The order of the fields is D gene, clone size, J gene, V gene, CDR3 length, CDR3 protein, CDR3 DNA. A D gene is named only where the DNA matches it firmly. Where a row states a size, it is once, few, many or the class of an expanded clone; other rows omit it.

D gene: -; clone size: -; J gene: TRBJ2-2; V gene: TRBV9; CDR3 length: 13; CDR3 protein: CASSVGLTGELFF; CDR3 DNA: TGTGCCAGCAGCGTAGGCCTCACCGGGGAGCTGTTTTTT
D gene: -; clone size: -; J gene: TRBJ1-5; V gene: TRBV6-6; CDR3 length: 13; CDR3 protein: CAISGWGNQPQHF; CDR3 DNA: TGTGCCATCAGCGGGTGGGGCAATCAGCCCCAGCATTTT
D gene: TRBD1; clone size: few; J gene: TRBJ1-1; V gene: TRBV5-1; CDR3 length: 15; CDR3 protein: CASSLTQGMATEAFF; CDR3 DNA: TGCGCCAGCAGCTTAACACAGGGGATGGCCACTGAAGCTTTCTTT
D gene: TRBD2; clone size: -; J gene: TRBJ2-7; V gene: TRBV5-1; CDR3 length: 14; CDR3 protein: CASSRGGADGEQYF; CDR3 DNA: TGCGCCAGCTCCCGGGGAGGGGCAGATGGAGAGCAGTACTTC
D gene: -; clone size: -; J gene: TRBJ1-3; V gene: TRBV28; CDR3 length: 16; CDR3 protein: CASARRQDISGNTIYF; CDR3 DNA: TGTGCCAGCGCAAGGAGGCAGGACATCTCTGGAAACACCATATATTTT
D gene: -; clone size: few; J gene: TRBJ2-7; V gene: TRBV10-3; CDR3 length: 12; CDR3 protein: CAITTQGGEQYF; CDR3 DNA: TGTGCCATCACCACACAGGGCGGTGAGCAGTACTTC
D gene: -; clone size: once; J gene: TRBJ2-6; V gene: TRBV27; CDR3 length: 14; CDR3 protein: CAGKEGAGANVLTF; CDR3 DNA: TGTGCCGGTAAAGAAGGTGCTGGGGCCAACGTCCTGACTTTC
D gene: -; clone size: -; J gene: TRBJ1-2; V gene: TRBV19; CDR3 length: 14; CDR3 protein: CASSRRGSDYGYTF; CDR3 DNA: TGTGCCAGTAGTCGGAGGGGGTCGGACTATGGCTACACCTTC
D gene: -; clone size: -; J gene: TRBJ1-3; V gene: TRBV7-9; CDR3 length: 14; CDR3 protein: CASSRVLAGNTIYF; CDR3 DNA: TGTGCCAGCAGTCGTGTTCTAGCTGGAAACACCATATATTTT
D gene: -; clone size: -; J gene: TRBJ2-3; V gene: TRBV9; CDR3 length: 17; CDR3 protein: CASSSEGGRKWTDTQYF; CDR3 DNA: TGTGCCAGCAGCTCCGAGGGGGGGAGGAAGTGGACAGATACGCAGTATTTT
D gene: TRBD1; clone size: -; J gene: TRBJ1-4; V gene: TRBV4-2; CDR3 length: 19; CDR3 protein: CASSQGLRTGGLTNEKLFF; CDR3 DNA: TGTGCCAGCAGCCAAGGTCTTAGGACAGGGGGTTTGACTAATGAAAAACTGTTTTTT
D gene: -; clone size: once; J gene: TRBJ1-2; V gene: TRBV19; CDR3 length: 12; CDR3 protein: CASSPSAPYYTF; CDR3 DNA: TGTGCCAGTAGCCCGTCGGCCCCGTACTACACCTTC
D gene: -; clone size: -; J gene: TRBJ2-3; V gene: TRBV18; CDR3 length: 12; CDR3 protein: CASSPIPDTQYF; CDR3 DNA: TGTGCCAGCTCACCAATACCAGATACGCAGTATTTT
D gene: TRBD2; clone size: -; J gene: TRBJ2-2; V gene: TRBV10-2; CDR3 length: 17; CDR3 protein: CASSDNSGEPYTGELFF; CDR3 DNA: TGCGCCAGCAGTGACAATAGCGGGGAACCCTACACCGGGGAGCTGTTTTTT
D gene: TRBD2; clone size: -; J gene: TRBJ2-3; V gene: TRBV7-8; CDR3 length: 18; CDR3 protein: CASSSGPTTSDWGDTQYF; CDR3 DNA: TGTGCCAGCAGCTCAGGGCCTACTACTAGCGACTGGGGAGATACGCAGTATTTT
D gene: -; clone size: -; J gene: TRBJ2-7; V gene: TRBV2; CDR3 length: 16; CDR3 protein: CASSVSPHYDLYEQYF; CDR3 DNA: TGTGCCAGCAGTGTCTCCCCCCACTATGACCTCTACGAGCAGTACTTC
D gene: TRBD1; clone size: -; J gene: TRBJ2-1; V gene: TRBV28; CDR3 length: 16; CDR3 protein: CASGLNRDRGQNEQFF; CDR3 DNA: TGTGCCAGCGGCTTAAACCGGGACAGGGGTCAAAATGAGCAGTTCTTC
D gene: -; clone size: -; J gene: TRBJ1-4; V gene: TRBV4-1; CDR3 length: 14; CDR3 protein: CASSQPGITEKLFF; CDR3 DNA: TGCGCCAGCAGCCAACCAGGGATAACTGAAAAACTGTTTTTT
D gene: -; clone size: -; J gene: TRBJ2-1; V gene: TRBV28; CDR3 length: 15; CDR3 protein: CASSPGGQYYNEQFF; CDR3 DNA: TGTGCCAGCAGTCCGGGGGGACAGTACTACAATGAGCAGTTCTTC
D gene: TRBD2; clone size: -; J gene: TRBJ2-3; V gene: TRBV5-1; CDR3 length: 17; CDR3 protein: CASSYDPGGGGTDTQYF; CDR3 DNA: TGCGCCAGCAGCTACGACCCGGGAGGTGGGGGCACAGATACGCAGTATTTT
D gene: -; clone size: once; J gene: TRBJ1-4; V gene: TRBV7-2; CDR3 length: 13; CDR3 protein: CASSSGGNEKLFF; CDR3 DNA: TGTGCCAGCAGCTCGGGCGGGAATGAAAAACTGTTTTTT
D gene: TRBD2; clone size: -; J gene: TRBJ2-7; V gene: TRBV25-1; CDR3 length: 15; CDR3 protein: CASSEIGSGSYEQYF; CDR3 DNA: TGTGCCAGCAGTGAGATAGGTAGCGGGAGCTACGAGCAGTACTTC
D gene: -; clone size: -; J gene: TRBJ2-1; V gene: TRBV2; CDR3 length: 12; CDR3 protein: CASSLQTNEQFF; CDR3 DNA: TGTGCCAGCAGTTTACAGACTAATGAGCAGTTCTTC
D gene: TRBD2; clone size: -; J gene: TRBJ2-1; V gene: TRBV6-4; CDR3 length: 15; CDR3 protein: CASSDELAGPNEQFF; CDR3 DNA: TGTGCCAGCAGTGACGAACTAGCGGGACCCAATGAGCAGTTCTTC
D gene: -; clone size: -; J gene: TRBJ1-5; V gene: TRBV5-8; CDR3 length: 16; CDR3 protein: CASSLDPGRRTQPQHF; CDR3 DNA: TGTGCCAGCAGCTTGGATCCGGGCAGGCGTACTCAGCCCCAGCATTTT
D gene: TRBD1; clone size: -; J gene: TRBJ1-6; V gene: TRBV5-1; CDR3 length: 15; CDR3 protein: CASSLAGTGRSPLHF; CDR3 DNA: TGCGCCAGCAGCTTGGCCGGGACAGGGCGGTCACCCCTCCACTTT
D gene: -; clone size: -; J gene: TRBJ2-5; V gene: TRBV19; CDR3 length: 15; CDR3 protein: CASSGGPPVWETQYF; CDR3 DNA: TGTGCCAGTAGTGGGGGGCCGCCCGTATGGGAGACCCAGTACTTC
D gene: TRBD1; clone size: -; J gene: TRBJ1-4; V gene: TRBV11-2; CDR3 length: 12; CDR3 protein: CASSFQGARLFF; CDR3 DNA: TGTGCCAGCAGCTTCCAGGGGGCGCGGCTGTTTTTT
D gene: -; clone size: -; J gene: TRBJ2-1; V gene: TRBV5-5; CDR3 length: 15; CDR3 protein: CASSFSGQTYNEQFF; CDR3 DNA: TGTGCCAGCAGCTTCTCGGGACAAACCTACAATGAGCAGTTCTTC
D gene: -; clone size: -; J gene: TRBJ1-1; V gene: TRBV6-5; CDR3 length: 11; CDR3 protein: CASIRGTEAFF; CDR3 DNA: TGTGCCAGCATCAGGGGCACTGAAGCTTTCTTT
D gene: TRBD1; clone size: -; J gene: TRBJ1-3; V gene: TRBV6-6; CDR3 length: 13; CDR3 protein: CASSRQGVNTIYF; CDR3 DNA: TGTGCCAGCAGCCGACAGGGGGTAAACACCATATATTTT
D gene: -; clone size: -; J gene: TRBJ2-7; V gene: TRBV28; CDR3 length: 13; CDR3 protein: CASSRTPTYEQYF; CDR3 DNA: TGTGCCAGCAGCCGGACCCCTACCTACGAGCAGTACTTC
D gene: -; clone size: -; J gene: TRBJ1-2; V gene: TRBV19; CDR3 length: 15; CDR3 protein: CASSAGLQAPYGYTF; CDR3 DNA: TGTGCCAGTAGTGCGGGACTCCAGGCCCCCTATGGCTACACCTTC
D gene: -; clone size: -; J gene: TRBJ2-1; V gene: TRBV5-1; CDR3 length: 14; CDR3 protein: CASSLGPLDNEQFF; CDR3 DNA: TGCGCCAGCAGCTTGGGACCTCTGGACAATGAGCAGTTCTTC
D gene: -; clone size: -; J gene: TRBJ1-1; V gene: TRBV5-6; CDR3 length: 13; CDR3 protein: CASGTGQEVEAFF; CDR3 DNA: TGTGCCAGCGGGACTGGGCAGGAGGTTGAAGCTTTCTTT
D gene: TRBD1; clone size: -; J gene: TRBJ1-1; V gene: TRBV28; CDR3 length: 18; CDR3 protein: CASSATPGQGRRNTEAFF; CDR3 DNA: TGTGCCAGCAGTGCGACCCCGGGACAGGGGAGGAGGAACACTGAAGCTTTCTTT
D gene: -; clone size: -; J gene: TRBJ1-2; V gene: TRBV5-1; CDR3 length: 13; CDR3 protein: CASSLEWIDGYTF; CDR3 DNA: TGCGCCAGCAGCTTGGAATGGATAGATGGCTACACCTTC
D gene: TRBD2; clone size: -; J gene: TRBJ2-1; V gene: TRBV27; CDR3 length: 14; CDR3 protein: CASRLLAAVNEQFF; CDR3 DNA: TGTGCCAGCAGGCTACTAGCGGCCGTTAATGAGCAGTTCTTC
D gene: TRBD1; clone size: -; J gene: TRBJ1-2; V gene: TRBV18; CDR3 length: 15; CDR3 protein: CASSPPRDSNRGYTF; CDR3 DNA: TGTGCCAGCTCACCACCGAGGGACAGCAACCGTGGCTACACCTTC
D gene: -; clone size: -; J gene: TRBJ2-2; V gene: TRBV7-3; CDR3 length: 14; CDR3 protein: CASSFRDFTGELFF; CDR3 DNA: TGTGCCAGCAGCTTCCGGGACTTCACCGGGGAGCTGTTTTTT